This paragraph covers one T cell receptor beta chain sequence. The data were obtained in a study of blood T cell repertoires in COVID-19. The wider study: Acute and convalescent COVID-19 samples came from the United States, Italy and Spain. PBMCs, B-cell-depleted T cells, or T cells provided the cDNA or gDNA that made up the material.

Authors' analysis steps: Nucleated cell number was recorded as an estimate derived from reference gene primer amplification. Some clones are missing from TCRdb's copy, which holds only in-frame ones; the method was immunoSEQ multiplex PCR. The D gene and trimming were derived from the DNA, and the V and J assignments and clone size from that table. The repertoire holds 80,000 to 100,000 clones, around 78% seen once, with more than 15% in the top ten. Germline CDR1 is LGHDT and CDR2 is YNNKEL (reference sequence). The CDR3 is 14 residues long. Trimming took 4 bases from V and 8 from J; bases not matched to a gene: 3.

The V call is TRBV3-1 (or the pseudogene TRBV3-2), the J call TRBJ2-1, with 12 nucleotides matching TRBD2. The sequenced sample consisted of peripheral blood. This TCR was recovered from a human donor in a cohort sampled during active COVID-19. The CDR3 nucleotides read TGTGCCAGCAGCCCCGGGACTAGCGGGCATGAGCAGTTCTTC. The encoded protein is CASSPGTSGHEQFF.